The clone carrying this TCR beta chain has just one count. At one end the junction does not follow the germline gene, possibly because of a read error. Using immunoSEQ multiplex PCR, the repertoire was profiled, and TCRdb retains in-frame clones only, with some absent. Of around 500,000 clones detected, approximately 79% appear once; the ten largest clones hold about 12%. These data originate in a study of shared clonotypes between healthy human individuals. The CDR3 has 15 amino acids. The germline CDR1 and CDR2 sequences are SGHVS and FNYEAQ. This sequence was found in a woman aged 40 to 55 in good health. Some clones in this sample may be carry-over from other donors' samples. The specimen was PBMCs. This chain links TRBV7-6 with TRBJ2-7; 11 bases are a match to TRBD1. The CDR3 loop is CASSLGTGGSYERYF. CDR3 in DNA: TGTGCCAGCAGCTTGGGGACAGGGGGGAGCTACGAGCGGTACTTC. The variable domain in full, completed from reference TRBV7-6 and TRBJ2-7, reads GAGVSQSPRYKVTKRGQDVALRCDPISGHVSLYWYRQALGQGPEFLTYFNYEAQQDKSGLPNDRFSAERPEGSISTLTIQRTEQRDSAMYRCASSLGTGGSYERYFGPGTRLTVT.